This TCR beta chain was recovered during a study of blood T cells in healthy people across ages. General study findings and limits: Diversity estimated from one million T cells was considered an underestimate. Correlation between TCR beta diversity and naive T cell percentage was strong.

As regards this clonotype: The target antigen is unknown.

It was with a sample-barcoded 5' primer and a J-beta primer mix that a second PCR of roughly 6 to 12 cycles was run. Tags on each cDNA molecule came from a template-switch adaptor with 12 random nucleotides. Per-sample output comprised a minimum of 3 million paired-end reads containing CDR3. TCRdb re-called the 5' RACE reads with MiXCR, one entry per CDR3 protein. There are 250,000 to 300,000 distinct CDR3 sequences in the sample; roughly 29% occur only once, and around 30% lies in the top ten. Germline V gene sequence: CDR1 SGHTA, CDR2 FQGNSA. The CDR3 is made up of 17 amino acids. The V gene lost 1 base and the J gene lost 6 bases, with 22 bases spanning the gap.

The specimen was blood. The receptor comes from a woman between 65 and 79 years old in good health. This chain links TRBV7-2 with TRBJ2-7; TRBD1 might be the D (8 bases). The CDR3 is CASSLEISRYRGGEQYF. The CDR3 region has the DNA TGTGCCAGCAGCTTAGAGATTAGTCGGTACAGGGGGGGCGAGCAGTACTTC.